A selection of T cell receptor beta chains follows, all from one sample in a study of early T cells in non-severe SARS-CoV-2 infection. TCRdb passed the 5' RACE reads through MiXCR, listing each CDR3 protein once. The table shows approximately 56,000 distinct CDR3 sequences, with about 10% occurring only once. The sequencing sample was made of whole blood. Receptor source: an adult who was a healthcare worker with PCR-confirmed SARS-CoV-2 infection or an uninfected control (not recorded which). Both conserved end residues are part of each CDR3. Each record gives: D gene, J gene, clone size, V gene, CDR3 protein, CDR3 DNA. A D gene is named only where the DNA matches it firmly. For some rows the clone size is stated as once, few or many, or as a class when expanded; others skip it.

TRBD2	TRBJ2-1	NA	TRBV29-1	CSVEGGTTYNEQFF	TGCAGCGTTGAAGGTGGGACTACCTACAATGAGCAGTTCTTC
TRBD1	TRBJ2-2	NA	TRBV29-1	CSVAGTGGSGGELFF	TGCAGCGTTGCCGGGACAGGGGGCTCTGGCGGGGAGCTGTTTTTT
NA	TRBJ1-2	NA	TRBV7-2	CASSSPGFYGYTF	TGTGCCAGCAGCTCCCCGGGATTTTATGGCTACACCTTC
NA	TRBJ2-2	many	TRBV3-1	CASSRTTDGELFF	TGTGCCAGCAGCCGAACGACGGACGGGGAGCTGTTTTTT
NA	TRBJ2-7	NA	TRBV5-4	CASSQGQVASYEQYF	TGTGCCAGCAGCCAAGGTCAGGTGGCTAGCTACGAGCAGTACTTC
NA	TRBJ2-5	few	TRBV6-2/TRBV6-3	CASVLSGPRVTQYF	TGTGCCAGCGTACTTAGCGGTCCACGGGTGACCCAGTACTTC
NA	TRBJ2-2	many	TRBV19	CASSWSTGELFF	TGTGCCAGTAGTTGGAGTACCGGGGAGCTGTTTTTT
NA	TRBJ2-2	NA	TRBV2	CASTGASGTTGELFF	TGTGCCAGCACTGGGGCCTCAGGGACCACCGGGGAGCTGTTTTTT
NA	TRBJ2-3	many	TRBV4-3	CASSQGVGSPIDTQYF	TGCGCCAGCAGCCAAGGTGTGGGGAGTCCTATTGATACGCAGTATTTT
NA	TRBJ2-1	few	TRBV29-1	CSVGAGYNEQFF	TGCAGCGTTGGTGCGGGATACAATGAGCAGTTCTTC
NA	TRBJ2-1	NA	TRBV7-3	CASSSTPTPLVGNEQFF	TGTGCCAGCAGCTCCACTCCGACTCCTTTGGTAGGGAATGAGCAGTTCTTC
NA	TRBJ2-1	many	TRBV7-2	CASGLEYEQFF	TGTGCCAGCGGATTGGAATATGAGCAGTTCTTC
NA	TRBJ2-7	NA	TRBV5-1	CASSNEGAYEQYF	TGCGCCAGCAGTAATGAGGGTGCCTACGAGCAGTACTTC
NA	TRBJ2-1	many	TRBV11-2	CASSLGLMSEQFF	TGTGCCAGCAGCTTGGGATTGATGAGTGAGCAGTTCTTC
NA	TRBJ1-5	NA	TRBV28	CASRGSNQPQHF	TGTGCCAGCCGGGGGAGCAATCAGCCCCAGCATTTT
NA	TRBJ2-5	many	TRBV6-6	CASSRRQETQYF	TGTGCCAGCAGCCGCCGTCAAGAGACCCAGTACTTC
TRBD1	TRBJ2-1	few	TRBV10-3	CAISDGQGYIQFF	TGTGCCATCAGCGATGGACAGGGTTATATTCAGTTCTTC
TRBD2	TRBJ2-5	many	TRBV2	CASGRDYQQETQYF	TGTGCCAGCGGGAGGGATTACCAGCAAGAGACCCAGTACTTC
NA	TRBJ2-5	few	TRBV20-1	CSAGGDLGLVRETQYF	TGCAGTGCTGGAGGGGATCTAGGTCTCGTCAGGGAGACCCAGTACTTC
NA	TRBJ2-7	NA	TRBV13	CASSFGGRDHHEQYF	TGTGCCAGCAGCTTCGGGGGGCGGGACCACCACGAGCAGTACTTC
NA	TRBJ2-5	many	TRBV28	CASSLRLGTYQETQYF	TGTGCCAGCAGTCTCCGTCTGGGGACGTACCAAGAGACCCAGTACTTC
NA	TRBJ2-4	NA	TRBV7-8	CASSLAGGGNIQYF	TGTGCCAGCAGCTTAGCGGGTGGGGGGAACATTCAGTACTTC
TRBD1	TRBJ2-2	many	TRBV5-1	CASRAQGASGELFF	TGCGCCAGCAGAGCCCAGGGGGCGTCCGGGGAGCTGTTTTTT
NA	TRBJ2-1	many	TRBV7-6	CASSHLGEGQFF	TGTGCCAGCAGCCATCTGGGGGAAGGGCAGTTCTTC
NA	TRBJ1-1	few	TRBV5-1	CASRWDGNTEAFF	TGCGCCAGCAGGTGGGACGGGAACACTGAAGCTTTCTTT
NA	TRBJ2-5	few	TRBV20-1	CSARDWVRGETQYF	TGCAGTGCTAGAGATTGGGTCAGGGGCGAGACCCAGTACTTC
TRBD2	TRBJ2-7	NA	TRBV10-3	CATGVSGTYEQYF	TGTGCCACCGGTGTGAGCGGGACCTACGAGCAGTACTTC
TRBD1	TRBJ2-5	medium-sized	TRBV10-2	CASSDIGDRGQETQYF	TGCGCCAGCAGTGATATAGGGGACAGGGGCCAAGAGACCCAGTACTTC
NA	TRBJ1-5	many	TRBV7-9	CASDRGYNQPQHF	TGTGCCAGCGACAGAGGATACAATCAGCCCCAGCATTTT
TRBD1	TRBJ2-7	many	TRBV7-9	CASSFTPDRETYEQYF	TGTGCCAGCAGCTTCACCCCGGACAGGGAAACCTACGAGCAGTACTTC
TRBD1	TRBJ2-3	few	TRBV11-2	CASSISGTGGTDTQYF	TGTGCCAGCAGCATATCCGGGACAGGGGGCACAGATACGCAGTATTTT
TRBD1	TRBJ2-1	many	TRBV27	CASSLRQGVYNEQFF	TGTGCCAGCAGTTTAAGGCAGGGGGTATACAATGAGCAGTTCTTC
NA	TRBJ1-2	NA	TRBV9	CASSVQGNYGYTF	TGTGCCAGCAGCGTACAGGGTAACTATGGCTACACCTTC
NA	TRBJ1-1	NA	TRBV6-5	CASSYSVGAANTEAFF	TGTGCCAGCAGTTACTCCGTCGGCGCAGCGAACACTGAAGCTTTCTTT
TRBD2	TRBJ2-1	few	TRBV19	CASTGPNSGRYNEQFF	TGTGCCAGTACTGGACCCAATAGCGGGAGGTACAATGAGCAGTTCTTC
NA	TRBJ2-5	many	TRBV5-4	CASSLAGGQEQETQYF	TGTGCCAGCAGCTTAGCAGGGGGGCAAGAACAGGAGACCCAGTACTTC
NA	TRBJ2-5	few	TRBV9	CASSVEGGAETQYF	TGTGCCAGCAGCGTAGAGGGCGGCGCCGAGACCCAGTACTTC
NA	TRBJ1-2	many	TRBV4-1	CASSQDSALYGYTF	TGCGCCAGCAGCCAAGATTCAGCCCTCTATGGCTACACCTTC
NA	TRBJ1-5	many	TRBV6-6	CASSSAVDQPQHF	TGTGCCAGCAGTTCCGCGGTTGATCAGCCCCAGCATTTT
TRBD2	TRBJ2-1	few	TRBV7-2	CASSLVASGFYLSPTYNEQFF	TGTGCCAGCAGCTTAGTGGCTAGCGGTTTTTATTTATCTCCCACCTACAATGAGCAGTTCTTC
TRBD2	TRBJ2-7	few	TRBV5-6	CASSLGLAQWDEQYF	TGTGCCAGCAGCTTAGGACTAGCGCAGTGGGACGAGCAGTACTTC
TRBD1	TRBJ2-7	NA	TRBV5-4	CASSWDRATYEQYF	TGTGCCAGCAGCTGGGACAGGGCTACCTACGAGCAGTACTTC
TRBD2	TRBJ2-2	NA	TRBV7-6	CASSSGLAGDSTGELFF	TGTGCCAGCAGCTCGGGACTAGCGGGAGATAGCACCGGGGAGCTGTTTTTT
TRBD1	TRBJ2-1	NA	TRBV11-1	CASSLLDRDAVEQFF	TGTGCCAGCAGCTTACTGGACAGGGACGCAGTTGAGCAGTTCTTC
NA	TRBJ2-1	many	TRBV7-2	CASSFTGTPNNEQFF	TGTGCCAGCAGCTTTACCGGGACCCCGAACAATGAGCAGTTCTTC
TRBD2	TRBJ2-1	many	TRBV7-8	CASSQPTSGRGVFVHEQFF	TGTGCCAGCAGCCAGCCGACTAGCGGGAGGGGGGTTTTTGTACATGAGCAGTTCTTC
NA	TRBJ1-1	many	TRBV6-6	CASSSEGGEAFF	TGTGCCAGCAGTTCTGAGGGGGGTGAAGCTTTCTTT
NA	TRBJ2-7	few	TRBV11-2	CASSILPGAGYEQYF	TGTGCCAGCAGTATACTACCGGGGGCGGGATACGAGCAGTACTTC
NA	TRBJ2-4	NA	TRBV25-1	CASTAESGPTGNIQYF	TGTGCCAGCACAGCAGAAAGCGGGCCCACTGGTAACATTCAGTACTTC
TRBD1	TRBJ1-1	many	TRBV3-1	CASSQEGPSGGAGSNTEAFF	TGTGCCAGCAGCCAGGAAGGCCCGTCAGGGGGCGCGGGAAGTAACACTGAAGCTTTCTTT
NA	TRBJ1-1	many	TRBV18	CASSPTPLATEAFF	TGTGCCAGCTCACCAACCCCACTAGCCACTGAAGCTTTCTTT
TRBD2	TRBJ2-1	few	TRBV7-8	CASSLEMVLSSGYNEQFF	TGTGCCAGCAGCTTAGAAATGGTCCTGTCTAGCGGATACAATGAGCAGTTCTTC
NA	TRBJ2-7	many	TRBV7-9	CASSPRSGEQYF	TGTGCCAGCAGCCCACGAAGTGGCGAGCAGTACTTC
TRBD2	TRBJ2-2	NA	TRBV20-1	CSARVPGGSGELFF	TGCAGTGCTAGAGTGCCGGGAGGATCCGGGGAGCTGTTTTTT
TRBD1	TRBJ2-1	many	TRBV7-3	CASSHTPSTGSNEQFF	TGTGCCAGCAGCCATACTCCGTCGACAGGGTCGAATGAGCAGTTCTTC
NA	TRBJ1-1	many	TRBV7-6	CASSLVGPNTEAFF	TGTGCCAGCAGCTTAGTCGGGCCGAACACTGAAGCTTTCTTT
TRBD1	TRBJ2-7	few	TRBV5-6	CASSRDRGQFGQYF	TGTGCCAGCAGCAGGGACAGGGGGCAGTTCGGGCAGTACTTC